Sequencing of this TCR beta chain was carried out in a study of cytomegalovirus exposure and HLA in healthy donors. PCR amplification relied on 60 Vbeta primers (plus 13 Jbeta primers). Clones were sequenced by immunoSEQ multiplex PCR, and TCRdb holds only the in-frame ones, with some missing. This sample's table has some 180,000 clones. CDR1 and CDR2 from the germline V gene are SEHNR and FQNEAQ (reference sequence). The CDR3 is made up of 16 amino acids. Trimming took 4 bases from V and 6 from J, leaving 20 bases between them. The clonotype was recovered from a young man in good health and CMV-seronegative. The rearrangement uses TRBV7-9 and TRBJ2-3, with D perhaps TRBD1 (6 bases). The sequenced material came from PBMCs. The CDR3 bases are TGTGCCAGCAGCTCTCATCAGGGGACGTTAGGGGATACGCAGTATTTT. Protein sequence: CASSSHQGTLGDTQYF.